One and the same sample provided the 14 T cell receptor beta chains below, sequenced in a study of blood T cell repertoires in COVID-19. Produced via immunoSEQ multiplex PCR; TCRdb's table is partial and in-frame only. The sample has 100,000 to 150,000 clones; about 84% are singletons. Sequencing was carried out using peripheral blood. The receptors were gathered from a woman aged 60-75 years with acute or convalescent COVID-19.

J is TRBJ1-2 and V is TRBV3-1 (or the pseudogene TRBV3-2), with D unclear. Deletions cut 1 base from V and 7 bases from J, with 16 bases between. This CDR3 spans 15 amino acids. Germline CDR1 and CDR2: LGHDT and YNNKEL (reference sequence). The CDR3: CASSQVVAGPSGYTF. The CDR3 DNA is TGTGCCAGCAGCCAAGTGGTAGCCGGCCCGTCTGGCTACACCTTC.

J is TRBJ2-1 and V is TRBV5-1; 7 bases align to TRBD1. CDR3 length equals 15 residues. The germline CDR1 and CDR2 sequences are SGHRS and YFSETQ. The ends lost 0 bases at V and 2 bases at J; junction bases unmatched: 2. Here the CDR3 DNA reads TGCGCCAGCAGCTTGGGGGGACAGACCTACAATGAGCAGTTCTTC. Translating it yields CASSLGGQTYNEQFF.

V is TRBV9 and J is TRBJ2-1; TRBD2 might be the D (6 bases). Trimming took off 0 bases at V and 6 bases at J, with 13 bases between the two ends. Germline V gives CDR1 SGDLS, CDR2 YYNGEE. This CDR3 spans 15 amino acids. CDR3 in amino acids: CASSVAGGVTNEQFF. The CDR3 nucleotides read TGTGCCAGCAGCGTAGCTGGCGGGGTTACCAATGAGCAGTTCTTC.

Concerning this clone itself: Other DNA sequences within the sample encode an identical CDR3. The chain has TRBV5-4 and TRBJ1-1; D ambiguous. Germline CDR1 SGHNT, CDR2 YYREEE (reference sequence). This CDR3 is 13 amino acids long. Trimming shortened V by 2 bases and J by 1 base, and 6 bases separated the two germline ends. CDR3 loop: CASSLAGNTEAFF. CDR3 coding DNA: TGTGCCAGCAGCTTAGCGGGGAACACTGAAGCTTTCTTT.

This chain uses TRBV24-1 with TRBJ1-3; perhaps TRBD1 as D (6 bases). The CDR3 length is 14 residues. V was shortened by 9 bases and J by 4 bases, with 15 bases between the two germline ends. Germline V gene lookup returns CDR1 KGHDR and CDR2 SFDVKD. CDR3 in amino acids: CATGGQTLGNTIYF. In DNA, the CDR3 is TGTGCCACCGGGGGCCAAACCCTAGGAAACACCATATATTTT.

The V gene is TRBV3-1 (or the pseudogene TRBV3-2), the J gene TRBJ1-5; possible D gene TRBD1, 5 bases. The CDR3 contains 15 residues. CDR1 LGHDT and CDR2 YNNKEL come from the germline V gene (reference sequence). The germline V and J ends were trimmed by 1 base and 1 base, with 8 bases remaining between them. Here the CDR3 DNA reads TGTGCCAGCAGCCAAGCAGGGTACAGCAATCAGCCCCAGCATTTT. This encodes CASSQAGYSNQPQHF.

The genes are TRBV7-9 and TRBJ1-5; no reliable D call. Trimming cost V 1 base and J 10 bases, with 11 bases left between them. Per germline, CDR1 SEHNR and CDR2 FQNEAQ (reference sequence). The CDR3 spans 13 residues. CDR3 coding DNA: TGTGCCAGCAGCTTAGTCGCAGGATCACCCCAGCATTTT. Translating gives CASSLVAGSPQHF.

J is TRBJ1-1 and V is TRBV10-3, with a tentative D call TRBD1 (6 bases). This CDR3 region has 16 residues. V dropped 8 bases and J dropped 1 base, with 20 bases sitting between them. Germline V CDR1 and CDR2: ENHRY, SYGVKD. CDR3 nucleotides: TGTGCCATCGGTGGGGGCTCAACTATTACGAACACTGAAGCTTTCTTT. As protein: CAIGGGSTITNTEAFF.

This chain connects TRBV29-1 to TRBJ2-4; D unclear. Per germline, CDR1 SQVTM and CDR2 ANQGSEA. V was cut by 5 bases and J by 11 bases, with 10 bases left in between. The CDR3 totals 10 residues. For the CDR3, the DNA is TGCAGCGTTTTGTTGTCAGTTCAGTACTTC. Its protein is CSVLLSVQYF.

The CDR3 sequence is CASSYSTAGPVTEAFF. The CDR3 nucleotides are TGTGCCAGCAGTTACTCGACGGCAGGGCCAGTAACTGAAGCTTTCTTT. The V and J genes are TRBV6-5 and TRBJ1-1, with a weak D call TRBD1 (5 bases). The V gene lost 0 bases and the J gene lost 5 bases, with 16 bases spanning the gap. Per the germline V gene, CDR1 is MNHEY and CDR2 is SVGAGI. The CDR3 totals 16 residues.

The rearrangement uses TRBV7-9 and TRBJ2-1; weak D call: TRBD2 (6 bases). This CDR3 contains 12 residues. Per the germline V gene, CDR1 is SEHNR and CDR2 is FQNEAQ (reference sequence). The V and J ends lost 2 bases and 10 bases respectively, with 9 bases between them. CDR3 coding DNA: TGTGCCAGCAGCTTATCCCTAGCGGAGCAGTTCTTC. Protein product: CASSLSLAEQFF.

The chain uses TRBV3-1 (or the pseudogene TRBV3-2) and TRBJ2-7; perhaps TRBD1 as D (6 bases). Germline CDR1 is LGHDT and CDR2 is YNNKEL (reference sequence). There are 12 residues in the CDR3. V was clipped by 10 bases and J by 5 bases, with 15 bases between them. CDR3 in amino acids: CATGQGTHEQYF. The CDR3 DNA is TGTGCCACGGGGCAGGGGACCCACGAGCAGTACTTC.

This clone was recorded a few times. The rearrangement uses TRBV7-2 and TRBJ1-2, with D unresolved. CDR1 and CDR2 (germline): SGHTA, FQGNSA. The CDR3 sequence is 15 residues long. The ends were cut back, 1 base at V and 0 bases at J, with 9 bases in the middle. The CDR3 sequence is CASSLVRSSNYGYTF. For the CDR3, the DNA is TGTGCCAGCAGCTTAGTAAGGAGTTCTAACTATGGCTACACCTTC. Combining the CDR3 with reference TRBV7-2 and TRBJ1-2 gives the whole variable domain GAGVSQSPSNKVTEKGKDVELRCDPISGHTALYWYRQSLGQGLEFLIYFQGNSAPDKSGLPSDRFSAERTGGSVSTLTIQRTQQEDSAVYLCASSLVRSSNYGYTFGSGTRLTVV.

The V call is TRBV2, the J call TRBJ1-1, with D unclear. The CDR3 is made up of 12 amino acids. Trimming removed 8 bases from V and 0 bases from J, with 7 bases in between. In germline, CDR1 is SNHLY, CDR2 FYNNEI. CDR3 nucleotide sequence: TGTGCCAGCCCCCTCTTGAACACTGAAGCTTTCTTT. Its translation: CASPLLNTEAFF.